This TCR beta chain originates from a study of T-cell memory formation after mild COVID-19. General study results and limits: Among CD4+ contracting clones, most were CM and EM, and CD8+ ones EMRA. There was a balanced CD4/CD8 profile in clones contracting day 15 to 85, and later expanders leaned CD4+.

MiXCR was run by TCRdb on the 5' RACE reads, yielding one entry per CDR3 protein. The sample has roughly 130,000 distinct CDR3 sequences, approximately 5.9% seen once. Comments on this clonotype: Its antigen is as yet unknown.

The germline V gene has CDR1 SGHTA and CDR2 FQGNSA. V lost 6 bases and J lost 7; bases outside the gene matches: 10. The CDR3 is 15 residues long. V gene TRBV7-2 combines with J gene TRBJ2-1, with 9 bases identical to TRBD2. This sequence originates from an adult woman who had mild COVID-19 (a few samples of this study predate the infection). Cell type and time point are not known. The sequenced sample was PBMCs or a T cell subset sorted from them (not recorded which). The CDR3 sequence: CASRAPAGGSNEQFF. The CDR3 DNA reads as TGTGCCAGCAGAGCCCCAGCGGGAGGTTCTAATGAGCAGTTCTTC.